This T cell receptor (beta chain) emerged from a study of technical replicates of blood from a handful of donors. This clone appeared a single time. The table came from immunoSEQ multiplex PCR; TCRdb's copy has only in-frame clones and leaves some out. The data show roughly 90,000 clones, 85% to 95% seen once. J was trimmed by 8 bases and V by 1 base; bases with no gene match: 9. There are 15 residues in the CDR3. Germline V gene lookup returns CDR1 MNHEY and CDR2 SVGAGI. V and J are TRBV6-5 and TRBJ1-2; 8 bases match TRBD1. The source is a human donor in good health. Sequencing used T cells isolated from PBMCs. Written as DNA, the CDR3 is TGTGCCAGCAGTTACTTTGCAGGGGGCAGGGGGGGCTACACCTTC. Protein product: CASSYFAGGRGGYTF.